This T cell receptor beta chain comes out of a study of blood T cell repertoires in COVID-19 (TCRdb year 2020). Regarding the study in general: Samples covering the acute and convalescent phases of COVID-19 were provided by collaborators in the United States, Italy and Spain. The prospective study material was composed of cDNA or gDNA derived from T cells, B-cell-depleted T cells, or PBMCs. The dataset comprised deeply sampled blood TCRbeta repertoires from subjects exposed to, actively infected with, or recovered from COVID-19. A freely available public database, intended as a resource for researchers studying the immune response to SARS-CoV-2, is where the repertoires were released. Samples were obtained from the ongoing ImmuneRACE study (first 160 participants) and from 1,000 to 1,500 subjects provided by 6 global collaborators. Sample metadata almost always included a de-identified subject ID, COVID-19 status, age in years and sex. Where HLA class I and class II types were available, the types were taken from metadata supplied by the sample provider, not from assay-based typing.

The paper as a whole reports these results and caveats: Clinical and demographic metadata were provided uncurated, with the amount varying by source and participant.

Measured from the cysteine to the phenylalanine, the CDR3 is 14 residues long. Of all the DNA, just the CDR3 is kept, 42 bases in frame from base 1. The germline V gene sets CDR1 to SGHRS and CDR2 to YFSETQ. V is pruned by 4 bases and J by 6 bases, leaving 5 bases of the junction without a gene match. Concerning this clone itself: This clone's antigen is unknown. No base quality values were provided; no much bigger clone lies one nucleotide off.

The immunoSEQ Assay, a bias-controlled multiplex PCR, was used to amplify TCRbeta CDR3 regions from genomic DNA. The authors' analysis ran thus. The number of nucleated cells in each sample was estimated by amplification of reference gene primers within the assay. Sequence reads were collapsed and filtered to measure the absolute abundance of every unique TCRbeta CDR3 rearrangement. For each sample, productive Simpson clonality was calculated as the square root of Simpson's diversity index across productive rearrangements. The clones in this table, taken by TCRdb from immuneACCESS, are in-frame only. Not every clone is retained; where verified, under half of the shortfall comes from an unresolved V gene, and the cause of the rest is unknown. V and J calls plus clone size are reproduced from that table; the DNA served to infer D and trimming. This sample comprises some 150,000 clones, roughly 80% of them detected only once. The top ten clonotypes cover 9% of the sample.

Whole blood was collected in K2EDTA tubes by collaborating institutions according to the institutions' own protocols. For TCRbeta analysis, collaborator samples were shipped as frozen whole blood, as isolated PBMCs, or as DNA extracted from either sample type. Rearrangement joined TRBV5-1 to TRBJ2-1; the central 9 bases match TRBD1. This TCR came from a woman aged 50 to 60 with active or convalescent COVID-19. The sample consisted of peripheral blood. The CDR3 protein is CASSPGQGANEQFF. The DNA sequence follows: TGCGCCAGCAGCCCGGGACAGGGTGCCAATGAGCAGTTCTTC. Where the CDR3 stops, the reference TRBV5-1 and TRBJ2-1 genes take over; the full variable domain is KAGVTQTPRYLIKTRGQQVTLSCSPISGHRSVSWYQQTPGQGLQFLFEYFSETQRNKGNFPGRFSGRQFSNSRSEMNVSTLELGDSALYLCASSPGQGANEQFFGPGTRLTVL.